The clone carrying this T cell receptor (beta chain) appeared once. RNA, at roughly 0.45 to 1 ug, was reverse transcribed with random hexamers. Multiplex PCR with immunoSEQ amplified the TCR beta CDR3 across 54 Vbeta and 13 Jbeta. Each CDR3 protein gets one entry after TCRdb re-called the immunoSEQ multiplex PCR reads with MiXCR. The sample shows about 140,000 distinct CDR3 sequences, around 93% of them seen only once. The sample is drawn from a study of CD8 T cells in Susac syndrome. Whole-study context: The sequenced Susac syndrome patients comprised six with active disease and eight in remission. When their blood was taken, patients with Susac syndrome were therapy-naive, taking corticosteroids, or taking intravenous immunoglobulin alone.

CD8+ and CD4+ T cells from blood underwent TCR beta sequencing. The receptor was derived from a human donor with Susac syndrome. Specimen: CD4+ T cells from PBMCs.

CDR3 nucleotides: TGCGCCAGCAGCTTGAGGCAGGGTCCCACTGAAGCTTTCTTT. The encoded protein is CASSLRQGPTEAFF. This rearrangement joins TRBV5-1 to TRBJ1-1, with D maybe TRBD1 (5 bases). V was cut by 1 base and J by 4 bases, with 11 bases left in between. CDR3 length: 14 residues. Germline CDR1 is SGHRS and CDR2 is YFSETQ.